This TCR beta chain was obtained from a study of low-dose radiotherapy and immunotherapy resistance in tumors. Study as a whole: It was 1 Gy per fraction every two weeks that Cohort 2 received, adding up to 13 Gy over 26 weeks. Every six weeks patients received intravenous ipilimumab 1 mg/kg, and every two weeks they received intravenous nivolumab 240 mg.

This clonotype was picked up many times. First-strand cDNA relied on TRAV- and TRBV-specific primers spanning alpha and beta chains. It was with a constant-region primer and a V-primer adapter that TCRs were amplified over around 18 PCR cycles. Amplification of isolated mRNA was accomplished via in vitro transcription. TCRdb passed the reads through MiXCR, listing each CDR3 protein once. Of around 100,000 distinct CDR3 sequences in the sample, 20% to 25% were seen once. CDR1 is SEHNR, CDR2 FQNEAQ, per germline (reference sequence). V gave up 1 base and J gave up 5 bases, with 20 bases separating them. The CDR3 is 17 residues long. The time point denotes: after trial treatment. Treatment: LDRT plus nivolumab, ipilimumab, low-dose cyclophosphamide and aspirin (RACIN trial). Administered to the donors were nivolumab, ipilimumab, aspirin, low-dose cyclophosphamide and low-dose radiotherapy.

This clonotype was obtained from a female donor with ovarian cancer. This material consisted of PBMCs, taken after low-dose radiotherapy plus immunotherapy. The chain links TRBV7-9 to TRBJ2-5, with TRBD2 as a possible D gene (6 bases). CDR3 DNA: TGTGCCAGCAGCTTAGTTAGCGGAGGGGCCGGTGGGGAGACCCAGTACTTC. Protein sequence: CASSLVSGGAGGETQYF.